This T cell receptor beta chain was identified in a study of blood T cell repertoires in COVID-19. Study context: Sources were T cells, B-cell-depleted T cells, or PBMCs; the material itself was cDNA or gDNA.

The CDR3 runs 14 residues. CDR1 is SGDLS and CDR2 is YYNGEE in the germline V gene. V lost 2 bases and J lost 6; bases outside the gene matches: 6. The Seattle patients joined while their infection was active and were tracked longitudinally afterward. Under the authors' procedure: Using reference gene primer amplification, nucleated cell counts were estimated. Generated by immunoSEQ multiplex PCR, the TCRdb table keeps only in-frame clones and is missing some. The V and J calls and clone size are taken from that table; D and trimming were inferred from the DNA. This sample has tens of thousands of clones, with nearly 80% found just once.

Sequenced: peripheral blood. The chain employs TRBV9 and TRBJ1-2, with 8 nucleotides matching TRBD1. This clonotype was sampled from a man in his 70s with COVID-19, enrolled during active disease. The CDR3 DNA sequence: TGTGCCAGCAGCGTCAGCGGACAGGGTGATGGCTACACCTTC. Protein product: CASSVSGQGDGYTF. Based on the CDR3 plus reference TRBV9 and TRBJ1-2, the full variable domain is DSGVTQTPKHLITATGQRVTLRCSPRSGDLSVYWYQQSLDQGLQFLIQYYNGEERAKGNILERFSAQQFPDLHSELNLSSLELGDSALYFCASSVSGQGDGYTFGSGTRLTVV.